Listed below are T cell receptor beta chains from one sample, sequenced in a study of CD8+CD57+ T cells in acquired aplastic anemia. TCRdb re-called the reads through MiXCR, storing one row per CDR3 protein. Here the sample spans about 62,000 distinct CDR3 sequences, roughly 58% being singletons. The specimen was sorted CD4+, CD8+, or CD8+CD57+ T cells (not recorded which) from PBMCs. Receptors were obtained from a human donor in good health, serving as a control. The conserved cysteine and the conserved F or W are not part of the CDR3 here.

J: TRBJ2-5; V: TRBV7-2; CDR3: ASSPGWALKETQY
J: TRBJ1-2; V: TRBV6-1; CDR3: ASSQDSVGGYT
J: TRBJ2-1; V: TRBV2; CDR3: ASSEFGRELYNEQF
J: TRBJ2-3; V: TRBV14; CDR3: ASSQGGADTQY
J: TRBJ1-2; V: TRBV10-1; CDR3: ASSRTVSGYT
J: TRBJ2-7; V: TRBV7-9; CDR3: ASSSTGNYEQY
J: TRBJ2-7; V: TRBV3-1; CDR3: ASSQGGGIRSYEQY
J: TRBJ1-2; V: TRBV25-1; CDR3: ASSEEGQALYGYT
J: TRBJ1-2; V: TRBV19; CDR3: ASSIDPGYT
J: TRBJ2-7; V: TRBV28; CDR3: ASSFNPRGRSSYEQY
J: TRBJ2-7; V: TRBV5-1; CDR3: ASSLDGRSFERY
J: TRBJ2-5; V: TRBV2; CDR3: ASSPQY
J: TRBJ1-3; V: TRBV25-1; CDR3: ASSEERSGNTIY
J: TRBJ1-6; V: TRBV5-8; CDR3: ASSLVSYNSPLH
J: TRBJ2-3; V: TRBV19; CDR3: ARGTSGRTTDTQY
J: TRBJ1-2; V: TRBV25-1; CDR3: ASSLQNYGYT
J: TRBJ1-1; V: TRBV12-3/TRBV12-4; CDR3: ASRTGVGAF
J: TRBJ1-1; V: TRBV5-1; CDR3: ASSLGPGGTEAF
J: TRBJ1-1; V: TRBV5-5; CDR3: ASSPRTGEGTEAF
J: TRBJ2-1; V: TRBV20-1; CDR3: SARAGLDEQF
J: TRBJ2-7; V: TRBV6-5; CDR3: ASSYGAGINYEQY
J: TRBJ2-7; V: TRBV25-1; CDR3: ASSLAAGAGDSYEQC
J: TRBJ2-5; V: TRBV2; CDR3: ASGRTTQETQY
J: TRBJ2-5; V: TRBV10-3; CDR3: AISESTGDLTQY
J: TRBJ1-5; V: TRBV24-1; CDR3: ATSDLENQPQH
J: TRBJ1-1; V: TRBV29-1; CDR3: VVQGDGAF
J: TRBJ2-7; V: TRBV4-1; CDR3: ASSPIGQTNFYEQY
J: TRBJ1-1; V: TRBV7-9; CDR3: ASSRQGWDTEAF
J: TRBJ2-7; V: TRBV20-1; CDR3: SAQRRTGGYEQY
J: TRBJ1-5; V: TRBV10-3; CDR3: AISESGGVNQPQH
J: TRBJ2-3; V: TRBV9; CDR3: ASSVEVAGSTDTQY
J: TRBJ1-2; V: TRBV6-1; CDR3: ASSLQTGTGVYGYT
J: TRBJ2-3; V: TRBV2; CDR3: ASSDIDTDTQY
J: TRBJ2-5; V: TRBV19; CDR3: ASTQQKGGRETQY
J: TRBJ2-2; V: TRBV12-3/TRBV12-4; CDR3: ASRTGQGDTGELF
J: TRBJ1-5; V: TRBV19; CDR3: ASSTVDSNQPQH
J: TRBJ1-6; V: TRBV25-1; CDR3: ASSDTDSNSPLH
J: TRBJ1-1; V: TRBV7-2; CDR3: ASSFGTPEAF
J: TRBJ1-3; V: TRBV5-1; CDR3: ASREGAGGNTIY
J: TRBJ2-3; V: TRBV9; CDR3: ASSIPSGKGTDTQY
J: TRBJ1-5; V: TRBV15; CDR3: ATSRDEGGETNQPQH
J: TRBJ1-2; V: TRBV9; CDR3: ASSRLQFSGYT
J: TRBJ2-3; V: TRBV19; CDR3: ASSLRRNNEQY
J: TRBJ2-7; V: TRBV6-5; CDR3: ASSTDRGVSEQY
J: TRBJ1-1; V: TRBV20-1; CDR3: SARELMGAFGAF
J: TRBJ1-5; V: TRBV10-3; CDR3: AISESFKDQPQH
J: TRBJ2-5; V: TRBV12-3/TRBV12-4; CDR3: ASSLERVQTQY
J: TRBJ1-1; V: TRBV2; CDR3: ASSGARVGTEAF
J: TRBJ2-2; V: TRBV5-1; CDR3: ASSRDRGGTGELF
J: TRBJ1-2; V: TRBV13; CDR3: ASSRLGGFLYGYT
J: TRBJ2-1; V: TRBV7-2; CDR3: ASSLLNEQF
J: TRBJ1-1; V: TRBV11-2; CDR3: ASIPRRGSTEAF
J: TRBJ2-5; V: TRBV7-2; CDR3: ASSGGLAGGRETQY
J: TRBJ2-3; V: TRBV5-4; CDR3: ASSLAGGYTDTQY
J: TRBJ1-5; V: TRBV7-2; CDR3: ASSLYKGGNQPQH